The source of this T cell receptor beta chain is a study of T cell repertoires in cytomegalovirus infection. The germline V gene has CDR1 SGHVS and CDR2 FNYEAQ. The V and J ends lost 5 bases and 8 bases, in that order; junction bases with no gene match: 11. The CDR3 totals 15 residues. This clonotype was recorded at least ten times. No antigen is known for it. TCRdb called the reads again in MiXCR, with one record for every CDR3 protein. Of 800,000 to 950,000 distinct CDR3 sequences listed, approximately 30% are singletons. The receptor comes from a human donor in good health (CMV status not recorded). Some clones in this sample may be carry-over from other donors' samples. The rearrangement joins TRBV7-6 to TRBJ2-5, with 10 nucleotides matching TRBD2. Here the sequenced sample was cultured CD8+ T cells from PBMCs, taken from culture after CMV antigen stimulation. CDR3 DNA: TGTGCCAGCAGCGAAACTAGCGGGGCCTCCAAAACCCAGTACTTC. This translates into CASSETSGASKTQYF.